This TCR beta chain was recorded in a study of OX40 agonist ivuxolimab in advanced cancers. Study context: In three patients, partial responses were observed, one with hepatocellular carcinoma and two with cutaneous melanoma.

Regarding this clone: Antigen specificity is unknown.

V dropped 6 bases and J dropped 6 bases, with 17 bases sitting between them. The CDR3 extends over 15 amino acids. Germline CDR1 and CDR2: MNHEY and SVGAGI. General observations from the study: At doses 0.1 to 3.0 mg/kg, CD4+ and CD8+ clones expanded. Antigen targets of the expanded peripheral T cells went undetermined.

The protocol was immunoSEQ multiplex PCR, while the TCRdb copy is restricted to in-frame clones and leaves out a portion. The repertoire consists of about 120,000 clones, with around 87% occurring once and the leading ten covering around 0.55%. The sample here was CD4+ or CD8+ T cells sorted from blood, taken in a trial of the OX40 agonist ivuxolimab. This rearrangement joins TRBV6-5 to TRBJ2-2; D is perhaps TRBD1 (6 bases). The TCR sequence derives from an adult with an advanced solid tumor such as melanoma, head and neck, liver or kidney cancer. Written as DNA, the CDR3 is TGTGCCAGCAGGCCCCCGGGACAAAGGGCCGGGGAGCTGTTTTTT. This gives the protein CASRPPGQRAGELFF.